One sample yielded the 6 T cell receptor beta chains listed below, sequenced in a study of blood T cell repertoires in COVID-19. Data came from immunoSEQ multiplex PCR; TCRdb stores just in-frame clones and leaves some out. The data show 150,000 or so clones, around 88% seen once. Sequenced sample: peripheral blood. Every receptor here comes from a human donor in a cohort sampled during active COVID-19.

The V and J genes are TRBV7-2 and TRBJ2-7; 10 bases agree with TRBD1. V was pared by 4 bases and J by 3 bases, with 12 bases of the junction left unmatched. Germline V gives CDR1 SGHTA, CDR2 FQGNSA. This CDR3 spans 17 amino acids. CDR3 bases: TGTGCCAGCAGCTCGCTCGGGGGGACAGGGGCCCTCTACGAGCAGTACTTC. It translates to CASSSLGGTGALYEQYF.

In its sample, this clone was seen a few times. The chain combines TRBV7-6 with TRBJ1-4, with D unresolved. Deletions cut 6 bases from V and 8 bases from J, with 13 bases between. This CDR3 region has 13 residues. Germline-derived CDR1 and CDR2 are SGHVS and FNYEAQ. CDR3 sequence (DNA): TGTGCCAGCAGTCGGCAGGTATTCGAAAAACTGTTTTTT. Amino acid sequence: CASSRQVFEKLFF.

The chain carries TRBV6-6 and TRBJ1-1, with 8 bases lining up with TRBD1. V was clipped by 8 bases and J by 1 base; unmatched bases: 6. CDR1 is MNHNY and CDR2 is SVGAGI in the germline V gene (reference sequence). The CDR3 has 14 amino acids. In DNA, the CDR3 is TGTGCCAGCCGTCCGGGACAGGAGAACACTGAAGCTTTCTTT. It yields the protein CASRPGQENTEAFF.

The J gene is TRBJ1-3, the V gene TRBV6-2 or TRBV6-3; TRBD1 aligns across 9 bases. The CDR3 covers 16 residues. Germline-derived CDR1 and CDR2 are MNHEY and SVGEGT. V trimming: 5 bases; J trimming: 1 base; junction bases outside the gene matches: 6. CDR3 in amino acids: CASSRDRGSSGNTIYF. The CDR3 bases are TGTGCCAGCAGTCGCGACAGGGGGAGTTCTGGAAACACCATATATTTT.

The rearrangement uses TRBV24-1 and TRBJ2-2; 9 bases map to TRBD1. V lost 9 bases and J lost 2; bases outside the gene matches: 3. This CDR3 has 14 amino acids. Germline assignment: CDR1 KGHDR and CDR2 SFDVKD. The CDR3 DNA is TGTGCCACCCGGGACAGGGCTAACACCGGGGAGCTGTTTTTT. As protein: CATRDRANTGELFF.

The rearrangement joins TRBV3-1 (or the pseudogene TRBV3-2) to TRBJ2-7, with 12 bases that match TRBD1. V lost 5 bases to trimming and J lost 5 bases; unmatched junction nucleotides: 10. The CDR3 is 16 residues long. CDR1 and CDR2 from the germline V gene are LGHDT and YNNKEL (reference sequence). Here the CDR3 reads CASSASGTGGFHEQYF. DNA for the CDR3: TGTGCCAGCAGCGCCTCCGGGACAGGGGGCTTCCACGAGCAGTACTTC.